The entry below describes one TCR beta chain. Its target is not known. Assay: immunoSEQ multiplex PCR; the TCRdb copy retains only in-frame clones and omits some. The sample shows 12,000 or so clones, about three quarters of them seen only once. The data were obtained in a study of T cell repertoires in ileal Crohn's disease. Across the study: At surgery, 30% to 40% of patients smoked, with median disease duration 7.9 years.

CDR3 length: 15 residues. CDR1 and CDR2 (germline): LNHDA, SQIVND (reference sequence). Trimming took 7 bases from V and 3 from J; bases not matched to a gene: 8. Time point indicated: neoterminal ileum biopsy at postoperative endoscopy, about 6 months after surgery. Included were adult ileal or ileocolonic Crohn's patients indicated for ileocolonic resection. Study conclusions and caveats: Endoscopy was done a median about 6.6 months after surgery.

The TCR originated in an adult with Crohn's disease. This sequence joins TRBV19 and TRBJ2-1; 8 bases are shared with TRBD2. The sequenced sample was ileal tissue. As DNA, the CDR3 is TGTGCCAGTACCCTCGGCGGGAGGCTCTACAATGAGCAGTTCTTC. As protein: CASTLGGRLYNEQFF. Using reference TRBV19 and TRBJ2-1 for the parts outside the CDR3, the full variable domain is DGGITQSPKYLFRKEGQNVTLSCEQNLNHDAMYWYRQDPGQGLRLIYYSQIVNDFQKGDIAEGYSVSREKKESFPLTVTSAQKNPTAFYLCASTLGGRLYNEQFFGPGTRLTVL.